This T cell receptor beta chain was identified in a study of blood T cell repertoires in COVID-19. The Seattle site enrolled patients during active infection and followed them longitudinally. Assay: immunoSEQ multiplex PCR; the TCRdb copy retains only in-frame clones and omits some. The sample has some 180,000 clones, 70% to 90% seen once. This TCR derives from a man aged 50 or older with COVID-19, enrolled during active disease. The material sequenced was peripheral blood.

For the CDR3, the DNA is TGTGCCAGCAGTGGAACAGGGGGCATCACCGGGGAGCTGTTTTTT. Amino acids: CASSGTGGITGELFF. This chain links TRBV28 with TRBJ2-2; TRBD1 matches at 9 bases. This CDR3 has 15 amino acids. V was pared by 5 bases and J by 4 bases, with 5 bases of the junction left unmatched. Per germline, CDR1 MDHEN and CDR2 SYDVKM.